The source of this T cell receptor beta chain is a study of blood T cell repertoires in COVID-19. Across the study: The analysed material was cDNA or gDNA that came from T cells, B-cell-depleted T cells, or PBMCs.

The V end was cut by 6 bases, the J end by 0 bases, with 8 bases between. The CDR3 length is 14 residues. CDR1 is MNHEY, CDR2 SVGAGI, per germline. Sequenced by immunoSEQ multiplex PCR; TCRdb stores in-frame clones only, minus some. There are tens of thousands of clones in the sample; just over 85% occur only once, and less than 5.5% lies in the top ten. This clonotype was sampled from a human donor in a cohort sampled during active COVID-19. The V and J genes are TRBV6-5 and TRBJ2-2, with a tentative D call TRBD2 (6 bases). Source material: peripheral blood. The CDR3 nucleotides read TGTGCCAGCAGGAGGACTACGAACACCGGGGAGCTGTTTTTT. Its protein product is CASRRTTNTGELFF.